These T cell receptor beta chains were read from a single sample in a study of neurological immune-mediated disorders. TCRdb processed the 5' RACE reads anew with MiXCR; each CDR3 protein has one entry. The table lists approximately 68,000 distinct CDR3 sequences, 4.8% of them singletons, with 2% to 2.5% in the top ten. What was sequenced was PBMCs. Receptor source: a woman in her 70s with multiple sclerosis. Each CDR3 is given with its conserved first and last residue. D genes are given only for firm matches. A clone size is listed for some rows: how often the clone was seen (once, few, many), or a class if it is expanded.

size	D	J	V	CDR3	DNA
many	NA	TRBJ2-1	TRBV7-9	CASSTPTGEGEQFF	TGTGCCAGCAGCACGCCGACAGGGGAGGGTGAGCAGTTCTTC
NA	NA	TRBJ2-7	TRBV7-6	CASSPAGGSYEQYF	TGTGCCAGCAGCCCGGCCGGGGGTTCCTACGAGCAGTACTTC
many	NA	TRBJ2-5	TRBV12-3/TRBV12-4	CASSGRQSQETQYF	TGTGCCAGCAGTGGGAGACAGAGCCAAGAGACCCAGTACTTC
few	NA	TRBJ2-1	TRBV20-1	CSVRDQQRLPSSYNEQFF	TGCAGTGTCAGGGATCAGCAGCGCCTGCCGAGCTCCTACAATGAGCAGTTCTTC
many	NA	TRBJ2-3	TRBV7-2	CASSLPATDTQYF	TGTGCCAGCAGCTTGCCCGCCACAGATACGCAGTATTTT
many	NA	TRBJ1-4	TRBV7-8	CASSRTSTNEKLFF	TGTGCCAGCAGCCGGACGTCAACTAATGAAAAACTGTTTTTT
many	NA	TRBJ2-1	TRBV10-3	CAISTQGYEQFF	TGTGCCATCAGTACTCAGGGGTATGAGCAGTTCTTC
many	TRBD2	TRBJ2-7	TRBV29-1	CSVGEGTYEQYF	TGCAGCGTTGGGGAGGGGACCTACGAGCAGTACTTC
few	TRBD1	TRBJ2-3	TRBV12-3/TRBV12-4	CASSPDRGSTDTQYF	TGTGCCAGCAGCCCTGACAGGGGGAGCACAGATACGCAGTATTTT
many	TRBD1	TRBJ2-1	TRBV28	CASGPAGQGLGQFF	TGTGCCAGCGGACCCGCGGGACAGGGTTTAGGGCAGTTCTTC
NA	TRBD1	TRBJ2-2	TRBV14	CASSLLTSGTANTGELFF	TGTGCCAGCAGCCTGCTGACGTCCGGGACAGCGAACACCGGGGAGCTGTTTTTT
many	NA	TRBJ1-5	TRBV28	CASRDSNQPQHF	TGTGCCAGCCGGGATAGCAATCAGCCCCAGCATTTT
NA	NA	TRBJ2-5	TRBV12-3/TRBV12-4	CASSLLWETQYF	TGTGCCAGCAGTTTACTTTGGGAGACCCAGTACTTC
many	NA	TRBJ2-6	TRBV29-1	CSVASSGANVLTF	TGCAGCGTTGCGAGCTCTGGGGCCAACGTCCTGACTTTC
few	NA	TRBJ1-3	TRBV4-3	CASSQEGSRGNTIYF	TGCGCCAGCAGCCAAGAAGGGTCAAGGGGAAACACCATATATTTT
NA	NA	TRBJ1-1	TRBV27	CASSLSAGYVNTEAFF	TGTGCCAGCAGTTTATCGGCAGGGTACGTGAACACTGAAGCTTTCTTT
many	TRBD1	TRBJ1-2	TRBV5-1	CASSLGTGYNGYTF	TGCGCCAGCAGCTTGGGGACAGGGTATAATGGCTACACCTTC
many	NA	TRBJ2-5	TRBV7-6	CASSPSLETQYF	TGTGCCAGCAGCCCGAGCCTGGAGACCCAGTACTTC
many	NA	TRBJ2-5	TRBV7-2	CASSLAPEAETQYF	TGTGCCAGCAGCTTAGCCCCGGAGGCGGAGACCCAGTACTTC
many	NA	TRBJ1-2	TRBV12-3/TRBV12-4	CASRRGLGYTF	TGTGCCAGCAGACGGGGGCTCGGCTACACCTTC
many	TRBD1	TRBJ2-7	TRBV7-9	CASNSDRGSYEQYF	TGTGCCAGCAATAGCGACAGGGGAAGCTACGAGCAGTACTTC
few	NA	TRBJ2-1	TRBV5-6	CASLEGKLSSYNEQFF	TGTGCCAGCTTGGAGGGTAAATTAAGCTCCTACAATGAGCAGTTCTTC
many	TRBD2	TRBJ2-7	TRBV5-1	CASRLAGTYEQYF	TGCGCCAGCAGGCTAGCGGGGACCTACGAGCAGTACTTC
many	TRBD1	TRBJ2-2	TRBV27	CASSYGQGAFGELFF	TGTGCCAGCAGTTACGGACAGGGGGCTTTCGGGGAGCTGTTTTTT
many	NA	TRBJ2-5	TRBV20-1	CSARGRGIQETQYF	TGCAGTGCTAGAGGGCGAGGTATCCAAGAGACCCAGTACTTC
many	NA	TRBJ2-1	TRBV6-5	CASSRWTAEDEQFF	TGTGCCAGCAGCCGCTGGACAGCCGAGGATGAGCAGTTCTTC
NA	NA	TRBJ1-2	TRBV19	CASSWGANYGYTF	TGTGCCAGTAGTTGGGGAGCTAACTATGGCTACACCTTC
many	NA	TRBJ1-1	TRBV27	CASSLTSWGPTEAFF	TGTGCCAGCAGTTTAACTAGTTGGGGGCCCACTGAAGCTTTCTTT
many	TRBD1	TRBJ2-2	TRBV20-1	CSAPGQGAHGELFF	TGCAGTGCCCCGGGACAGGGGGCCCACGGGGAGCTGTTTTTT
many	TRBD2	TRBJ2-3	TRBV7-9	CASSPRLAADTQYF	TGTGCCAGCAGCCCCCGACTAGCTGCAGATACGCAGTATTTT
many	NA	TRBJ2-3	TRBV5-1	CASSLPSGGGTDTQYF	TGCGCCAGCAGCTTGCCAAGTGGAGGTGGCACAGATACGCAGTATTTT
many	NA	TRBJ1-5	TRBV20-1	CSAGSGPNQPQHF	TGCAGTGCTGGATCAGGGCCGAATCAGCCCCAGCATTTT
many	NA	TRBJ2-7	TRBV5-6	CASRSLRDGWNYEQYF	TGTGCCAGCAGAAGTTTAAGGGACGGGTGGAACTACGAGCAGTACTTC
few	TRBD2	TRBJ2-1	TRBV7-6	CASSLASVAGDRYNEQFF	TGTGCCAGCAGCTTAGCCTCGGTAGCGGGGGACAGATACAATGAGCAGTTCTTC
many	NA	TRBJ2-1	TRBV5-5	CASSEVPGGNEQFF	TGTGCCAGCAGCGAAGTTCCTGGGGGCAATGAGCAGTTCTTC
few	NA	TRBJ2-7	TRBV7-2	CASSTSGGGSREQYF	TGTGCCAGCAGCACTAGTGGAGGGGGGTCCAGGGAGCAGTACTTC
few	NA	TRBJ2-6	TRBV5-1	CASSHSLSGANVLTF	TGCGCCAGCAGCCACAGCCTCTCTGGGGCCAACGTCCTGACTTTC
many	NA	TRBJ1-1	TRBV7-8	CASSLGPGSRNTEAFF	TGTGCCAGCAGCTTAGGCCCCGGGTCAAGGAACACTGAAGCTTTCTTT
many	NA	TRBJ2-5	TRBV20-1	CSAWLGETQYF	TGCAGTGCTTGGTTAGGAGAGACCCAGTACTTC
NA	TRBD2	TRBJ2-1	TRBV11-3	CASSYQGGADNEQFF	TGTGCCAGCAGCTACCAGGGAGGGGCGGACAATGAGCAGTTCTTC
many	NA	TRBJ1-1	TRBV12-3/TRBV12-4	CASSFTGNTEAFF	TGTGCCAGCAGTTTTACGGGGAACACTGAAGCTTTCTTT
many	TRBD1	TRBJ1-1	TRBV3-1	CASSQAQRTGRTEAFF	TGTGCCAGCAGCCAAGCCCAACGGACAGGGCGGACTGAAGCTTTCTTT
many	NA	TRBJ2-5	TRBV29-1	CSVVRQQETQYF	TGCAGCGTTGTCAGACAACAAGAGACCCAGTACTTC
many	TRBD2	TRBJ2-1	TRBV20-1	CSAKTFGAGAPSNEQFF	TGCAGTGCCAAAACCTTCGGAGCGGGGGCACCCTCCAATGAGCAGTTCTTC
few	TRBD1	TRBJ1-4	TRBV20-1	CSARPDRETTNEKLFF	TGCAGTGCTAGACCGGACAGGGAGACAACTAATGAAAAACTGTTTTTT
many	TRBD2	TRBJ2-1	TRBV4-1	CASSHPKSGIILNEQFF	TGCGCCAGCAGCCACCCCAAGAGCGGGATTATCCTCAATGAGCAGTTCTTC
many	NA	TRBJ1-1	TRBV12-3/TRBV12-4	CASSLERGVGTEAFF	TGTGCCAGCAGTTTAGAAAGGGGGGTGGGCACTGAAGCTTTCTTT
many	TRBD1	TRBJ1-2	TRBV7-2	CASSRTGAYGYTF	TGTGCCAGCAGCCGGACAGGGGCCTATGGCTACACCTTC
many	NA	TRBJ1-5	TRBV6-6	CASSYPDLKPQHF	TGTGCCAGCAGTTACCCGGACCTTAAGCCCCAGCATTTT